These T cell receptor beta chains were read from a single sample in a study of spatial heterogeneity in lung cancer. TCRdb fed the 5' RACE reads into MiXCR, producing one record per CDR3 protein. The table has about 38,000 distinct CDR3 sequences, approximately 7.5% seen once. This specimen consisted of PBMCs, obtained at surgery. The source of these receptors is a male donor with early-stage non-small cell lung cancer. Both conserved end residues are part of each CDR3. D genes are given only for firm matches. The size entry is marked missing in some rows and otherwise reads once, few, many or a size class.

V gene,D gene,clone size,J gene,CDR3 protein,CDR3 DNA
TRBV12-2,.,few,TRBJ2-3,CASSSRAGTDTQYF,TGTGCAAGTAGCAGCAGGGCTGGCACAGATACGCAGTATTTT
TRBV25-1,TRBD2,few,TRBJ2-1,CASSETSGTSAYNEQFF,TGTGCCAGCAGTGAAACATCCGGGACTAGCGCCTACAATGAGCAGTTCTTC
TRBV4-2,.,.,TRBJ2-1,CASSQVGGTNNEQFF,TGTGCCAGCAGCCAAGTTGGTGGAACTAACAATGAGCAGTTCTTC
TRBV20-1,.,many,TRBJ1-2,CSARDPAPREDYGYTF,TGCAGTGCTAGAGATCCAGCACCGCGCGAGGACTATGGCTACACCTTC
TRBV20-1,.,few,TRBJ1-2,CSAWTERGYGYTF,TGCAGTGCTTGGACAGAAAGGGGCTATGGCTACACCTTC
TRBV25-1,.,few,TRBJ1-1,CASSPQGRRPEAFF,TGTGCCAGCAGTCCCCAGGGGAGGCGGCCTGAAGCTTTCTTT
TRBV5-1,.,few,TRBJ2-3,CASSLDQGTDTQYF,TGCGCCAGCAGCTTGGACCAGGGCACAGATACGCAGTATTTT
TRBV4-3,TRBD2,.,TRBJ2-1,CASSQEFRGGGSFSYNEQFF,TGCGCCAGCAGCCAAGAGTTTCGGGGCGGGGGATCATTCTCCTACAATGAGCAGTTCTTC
TRBV14,.,many,TRBJ2-3,CASSLHRTDTQYF,TGTGCCAGCAGCCTACACCGCACAGATACGCAGTATTTT
TRBV6-1,TRBD1,few,TRBJ2-7,CASSESPAGGTYEQYF,TGTGCCAGCAGTGAATCTCCCGCAGGGGGAACCTACGAGCAGTACTTC